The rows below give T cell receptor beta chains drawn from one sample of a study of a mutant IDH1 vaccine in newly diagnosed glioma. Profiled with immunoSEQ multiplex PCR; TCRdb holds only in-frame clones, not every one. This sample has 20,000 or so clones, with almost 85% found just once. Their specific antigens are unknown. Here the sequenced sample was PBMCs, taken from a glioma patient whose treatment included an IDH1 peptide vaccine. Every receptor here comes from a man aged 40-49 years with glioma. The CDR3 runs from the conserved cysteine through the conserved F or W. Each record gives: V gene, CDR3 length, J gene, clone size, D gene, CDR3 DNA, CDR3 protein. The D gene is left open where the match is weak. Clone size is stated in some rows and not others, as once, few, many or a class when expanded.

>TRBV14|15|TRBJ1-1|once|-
TGTGCCAGCAGCCAAGCGGTCTGGGGGCGGACTGAAGCTTTCTTT
CASSQAVWGRTEAFF
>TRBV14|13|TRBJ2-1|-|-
TGTGCCAGCAGCAGGTTCTCCTACAATGAGCAGTTCTTC
CASSRFSYNEQFF
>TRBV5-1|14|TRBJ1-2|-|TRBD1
TGCGCCAGCAGGCAGACAGGGGCTAACTATGGCTACACCTTC
CASRQTGANYGYTF
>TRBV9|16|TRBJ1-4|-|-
TGTGCCAGCAGCCCCCCCGGCGGGCCCGGGGGTGAAAAACTGTTTTTT
CASSPPGGPGGEKLFF
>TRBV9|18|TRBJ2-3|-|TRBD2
TGTGCCAGCAGCGAGAGAGAACTAGCGGCCTTTAGCACAGATACGCAGTATTTT
CASSERELAAFSTDTQYF
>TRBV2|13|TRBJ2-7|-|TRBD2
TGTGCCAGCAGCTGGGGGGGGGCCTACGAGCAGTACTTC
CASSWGGAYEQYF
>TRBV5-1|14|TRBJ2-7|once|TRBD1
TGCGCCAGCAGTTCCGGACAGGGGGTGGACGAGCAGTACTTC
CASSSGQGVDEQYF
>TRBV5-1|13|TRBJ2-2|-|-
TGCGCCAGCAGCCTTCGACAGGCCGGGGAGCTGTTTTTT
CASSLRQAGELFF
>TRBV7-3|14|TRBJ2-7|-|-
TGTGCCAGCAGCTTAGGGAGTCTCCCCCACGAGCAGTACTTC
CASSLGSLPHEQYF
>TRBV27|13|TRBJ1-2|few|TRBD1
TGTGCCAGCAGCCGAGGGACAGCCTATGGCTACACCTTC
CASSRGTAYGYTF
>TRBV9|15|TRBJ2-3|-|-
TGTGCCAGCAGCGTAAGGGGAGATGGAACAGATACGCAGTATTTT
CASSVRGDGTDTQYF
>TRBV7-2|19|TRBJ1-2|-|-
TGTGCCAGCAGCCAATATAGCCACGCCTCCGGGAGAGCTAACTATGGCTACACCTTC
CASSQYSHASGRANYGYTF
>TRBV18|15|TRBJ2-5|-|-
TGTGCCAGCTCACCAGGGGTTAGATTGGAAGAGACCCAGTACTTC
CASSPGVRLEETQYF
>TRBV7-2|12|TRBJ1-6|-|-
TGTGCCAGCAGCTTTCCACAATCACCCCTCCACTTT
CASSFPQSPLHF
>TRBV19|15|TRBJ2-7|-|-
TGTGCCAGTAGTGAACGCGGACTGGGGGCCTACGAGCAGTACTTC
CASSERGLGAYEQYF
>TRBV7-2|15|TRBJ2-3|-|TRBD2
TGTGCCAGCAGGAGGACTAGCGGGAGATCGAATACGCAGTATTTT
CASRRTSGRSNTQYF
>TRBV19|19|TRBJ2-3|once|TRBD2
TGTGCCACCTCCCGGGGCCGCGGGAGGGCCGGACTCAGCACAGATACGCAGTATTTT
CATSRGRGRAGLSTDTQYF
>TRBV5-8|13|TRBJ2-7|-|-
TGTGCCAGCATCTTGGACCCTACCTACGAGCAGTACTTC
CASILDPTYEQYF
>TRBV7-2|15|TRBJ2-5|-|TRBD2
TGTGCCAGCGCGCGGGGTGCGGGAGGCGCGGAGACCCAGTACTTC
CASARGAGGAETQYF
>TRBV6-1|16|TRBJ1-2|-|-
TGTGCCAGCAGTGAAGCCCTTAATACCAGGGGTGATGGCTACACCTTC
CASSEALNTRGDGYTF
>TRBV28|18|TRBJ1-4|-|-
TGTGCCAGCAGTTATCGCCGAACAGGGAACCCAACTAATGAAAAACTGTTTTTT
CASSYRRTGNPTNEKLFF
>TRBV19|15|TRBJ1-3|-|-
TGTGCCAGTAGTATCTTGGACCGTGCGGGAAACACCATATATTTT
CASSILDRAGNTIYF
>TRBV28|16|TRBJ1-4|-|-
TGTGCCAGCACCTCGGGGGCACCCGGGGCTAATGAAAAACTGTTTTTT
CASTSGAPGANEKLFF
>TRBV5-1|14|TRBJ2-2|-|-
TGCGCCAGCAGCTTGCCAGGGGAGCACGGGGAGCTGTTTTTT
CASSLPGEHGELFF
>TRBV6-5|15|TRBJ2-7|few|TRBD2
TGTGCCAGCAGTAAACGACTAGCGGGAGCCTACGAGCAGTACTTC
CASSKRLAGAYEQYF
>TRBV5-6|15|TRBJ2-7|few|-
TGTGCCACCCAGCGAGCGCCAGGGACGGGGTACGAGCAGTACTTC
CATQRAPGTGYEQYF
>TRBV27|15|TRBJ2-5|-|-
TGTGCCAGCAGTCCGGGACCAACCAATCAAGAGACCCAGTACTTC
CASSPGPTNQETQYF
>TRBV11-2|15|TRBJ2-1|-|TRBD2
TGTGCCAGCAGCCACGAAGCGGGGGGGGAAAATGAGCAGTTCTTC
CASSHEAGGENEQFF
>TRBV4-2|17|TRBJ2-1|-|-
TGTGCCAGCAGCCTCCTGGCCGGGATGGGCTCCTACAATGAGCAGTTCTTC
CASSLLAGMGSYNEQFF
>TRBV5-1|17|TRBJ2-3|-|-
TGCGCCAGCAGCTTGGCCTCGCCTAGGCCTATGGCAGATACGCAGTATTTT
CASSLASPRPMADTQYF
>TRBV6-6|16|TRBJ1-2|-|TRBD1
TGTGCCAGCACCTTAGGGACAGGGAGAACTAACTATGGCTACACCTTC
CASTLGTGRTNYGYTF
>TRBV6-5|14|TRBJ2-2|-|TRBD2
TGTGCCAGCACTTGGCTAGCGGGAGGCGGGGAGCTGTTTTTT
CASTWLAGGGELFF
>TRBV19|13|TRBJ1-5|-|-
TGTGCCAGTAATGATCGAAGTAGTCAGCCCCAGCATTTT
CASNDRSSQPQHF
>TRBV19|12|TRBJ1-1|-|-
TGTGCCAGTACCCACACAGCAGGGTTAACTTTCTTT
CASTHTAGLTFF
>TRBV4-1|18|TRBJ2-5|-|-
TGCGCCAGCAGCCAAGATCTTGGGCCGCACCCAGCGAGGGAGACCCAGTACTTC
CASSQDLGPHPARETQYF
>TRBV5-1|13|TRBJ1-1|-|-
TGCGCCAGCAGCGCCGACAGGAACACTGAAGCTTTCTTT
CASSADRNTEAFF
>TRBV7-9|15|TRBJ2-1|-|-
TGTGCCAGCAGCTTACCCCGGGGACCGCACAATGAGCAGTTCTTC
CASSLPRGPHNEQFF
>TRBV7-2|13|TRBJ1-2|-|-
TGTGCCAGCAGCCCGCGAGGGGGGGATGGCTACACCTTC
CASSPRGGDGYTF
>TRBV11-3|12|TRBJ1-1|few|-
TGTGCCAGCAGCGGACGGAACACTGAAGCTTTCTTT
CASSGRNTEAFF
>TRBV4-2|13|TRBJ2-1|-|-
TGTGCCAGCAGCCAAGATCTAAACAATGAGCAGTTCTTC
CASSQDLNNEQFF